The source of this T cell receptor beta chain is a study of somatic mutations in cytotoxic T cells in rheumatoid arthritis. Whole-study context: Patient blood, approximately 31 ml in EDTA, was obtained immediately after diagnosis and prior to the start of any treatment. Study-level results: It was found that CD8+ T-cell clonality in rheumatoid arthritis patients did not differ significantly from that in age-matched healthy controls.

The table lists this clone with a few counts. No antigen is known for it. The CDR3 spans 14 residues. Germline lookup yields CDR1 MNHNY and CDR2 SVGAGI (reference sequence). Trimming removed 7 bases from V and 5 bases from J; junction bases left unmatched: 5. Sequenced by immunoSEQ multiplex PCR; TCRdb stores in-frame clones only, minus some. This sample has about 14,000 clones, with around 76% found just once. This TCR derives from an adult with rheumatoid arthritis. The sequencing input was CD8+ T cells sorted from blood. V and J are TRBV6-6 and TRBJ2-7, with 13 bases that match TRBD2. CDR3 DNA: TGTGCCAGCACCGGGACTAGCGGGACCCACGAGCAGTACTTC. Protein sequence: CASTGTSGTHEQYF.